These T cell receptor beta chains were read from a single sample in a study of preoperative IRX-2 immunotherapy in early breast cancer. Libraries were prepared by immunoSEQ multiplex PCR; TCRdb keeps only in-frame clonotypes and omits some of them. Among around 25,000 clones listed, 70% to 90% were seen once. The material sequenced was tumor tissue, taken after IRX-2 immunotherapy. These receptors all stem from a human donor with breast cancer. Each CDR3 is given with its conserved first and last residue. Fields, in order: D gene, V gene, J gene, CDR3 protein. A D gene is named only where the DNA matches it firmly.

TRBD1	TRBV9	TRBJ1-1	CASSARGQGRTEAFF
TRBD2	TRBV5-6	TRBJ2-1	CASSRRTSGISSYNEQFF
.	TRBV7-2	TRBJ2-1	CASRPFGLSYNEQFF
TRBD1	TRBV19	TRBJ1-6	CASSPRQGNSPLHF
.	TRBV19	TRBJ1-4	CASKAGSRTNEKLFF
.	TRBV5-1	TRBJ1-1	CASSPPGTEAFF
.	TRBV5-4	TRBJ2-1	CASSRRGAYNEQFF
.	TRBV29-1	TRBJ1-5	CSVADRGGPNQPQHF
.	TRBV6-5	TRBJ2-7	CASSYQDEQCF
.	TRBV19	TRBJ1-1	CASSAGGINTEAFF